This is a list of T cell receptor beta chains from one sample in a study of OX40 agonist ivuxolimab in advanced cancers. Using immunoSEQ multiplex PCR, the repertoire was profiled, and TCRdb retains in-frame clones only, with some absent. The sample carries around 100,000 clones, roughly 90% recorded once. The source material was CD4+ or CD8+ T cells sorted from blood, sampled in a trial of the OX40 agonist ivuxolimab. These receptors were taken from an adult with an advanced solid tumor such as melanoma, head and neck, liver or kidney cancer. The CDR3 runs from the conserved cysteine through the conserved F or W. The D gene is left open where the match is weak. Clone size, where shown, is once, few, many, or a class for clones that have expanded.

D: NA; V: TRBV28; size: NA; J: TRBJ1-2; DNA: TGTGCCAGCAATGGGGGGCAGAACTATGGCTACACCTTC; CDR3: CASNGGQNYGYTF
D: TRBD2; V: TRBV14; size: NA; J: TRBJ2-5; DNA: TGTGCCAGCAGCCAAGGAGAGGGACTAGTTGGGCGTCGGGTTGGAAAAGAGACCCAGTACTTC; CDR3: CASSQGEGLVGRRVGKETQYF
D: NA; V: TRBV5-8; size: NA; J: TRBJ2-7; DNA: TGTGCCAGCAGCTTGAGGAAGGGCCGGTCCTACGAGCAGTACTTC; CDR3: CASSLRKGRSYEQYF
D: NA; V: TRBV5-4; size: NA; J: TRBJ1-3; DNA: TGTGCCAGCAGCTTGACAGGACATGGAAACACCATATATTTT; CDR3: CASSLTGHGNTIYF
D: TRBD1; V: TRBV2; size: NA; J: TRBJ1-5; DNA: TGTGCCAGCAGTGACGCTCTAGGGGGCCGGAATCAGCCCCAGCATTTT; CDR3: CASSDALGGRNQPQHF
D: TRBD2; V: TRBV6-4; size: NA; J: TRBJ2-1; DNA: TGTGCCAGCAGTGACTCTAGCGGGAGGTACAATGAGCAGTTCTTC; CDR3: CASSDSSGRYNEQFF
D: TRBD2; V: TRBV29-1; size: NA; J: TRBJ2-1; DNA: TGCAGCGTTAAACACCCGGGACTAGCGGGAGGGTACAATGAGCAGTTCTTC; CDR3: CSVKHPGLAGGYNEQFF
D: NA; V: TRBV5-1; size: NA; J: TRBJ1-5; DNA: TGCGCCAGCAGCCGGGGGGGTAATCAGCCCCAGCATTTT; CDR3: CASSRGGNQPQHF
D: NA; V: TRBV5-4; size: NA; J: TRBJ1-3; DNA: TGTGCCAGCAGCAGCCAACAGGGCTCTGGAAACACCATATATTTT; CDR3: CASSSQQGSGNTIYF
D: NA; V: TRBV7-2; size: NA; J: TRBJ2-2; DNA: TGTGCCAGCAGCTTAGTGTGGGGGAACACCGGGGAGCTGTTTTTT; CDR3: CASSLVWGNTGELFF
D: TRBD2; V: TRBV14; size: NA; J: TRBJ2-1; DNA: TGTGCCAGCAGCCAAGATCCCGCTAGCGGGTACAATGAGCAGTTCTTC; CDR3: CASSQDPASGYNEQFF
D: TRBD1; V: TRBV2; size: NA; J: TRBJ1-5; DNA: TGTGCCAGCACCACTGGGACAGGGGGCACGAATCAGCCCCAGCATTTT; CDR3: CASTTGTGGTNQPQHF
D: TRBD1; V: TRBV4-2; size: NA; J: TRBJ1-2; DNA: TGTGCCAGCAGCCAAGGGGACAGGGGGCATGGCTACACCTTC; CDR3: CASSQGDRGHGYTF
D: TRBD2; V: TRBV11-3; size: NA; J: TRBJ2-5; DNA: TGTGCCAGCAGCCGACAAAGGGGGGGAACTAGCGGAGAGACCCAGTACTTC; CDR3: CASSRQRGGTSGETQYF
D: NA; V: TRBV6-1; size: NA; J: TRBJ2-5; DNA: TGTGCCAGCCGAGGAATGATTGAAGTAACCCAGTACTTC; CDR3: CASRGMIEVTQYF
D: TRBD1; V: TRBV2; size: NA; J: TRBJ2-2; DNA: TGTGCCAGCTGGGACAGGGGGGATACCGGGGAGCTGTTTTTT; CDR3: CASWDRGDTGELFF
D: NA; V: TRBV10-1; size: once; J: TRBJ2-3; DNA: TGCGCCAGCAGTGAGTCAATAGCGACTAGCACAGATACGCAGTATTTT; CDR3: CASSESIATSTDTQYF
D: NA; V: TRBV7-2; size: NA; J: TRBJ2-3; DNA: TGTGCCAGCAGCTTAGCCCCCCTGACGACAGATACGCAGTATTTT; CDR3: CASSLAPLTTDTQYF
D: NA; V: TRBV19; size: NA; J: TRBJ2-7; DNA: TGTGCCAGTAGTATAATCTATCCGGGACTCCTTGACGAGCAGTACTTC; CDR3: CASSIIYPGLLDEQYF
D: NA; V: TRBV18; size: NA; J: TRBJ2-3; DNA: TGTGCCAGCTCTCCATTGGGCCCGCCTTTGACAGATACGCAGTATTTT; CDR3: CASSPLGPPLTDTQYF
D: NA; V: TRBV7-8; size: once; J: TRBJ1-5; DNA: TGTGCCAGCAGCTTAGTGGCAGGTAGCAATCAGCCCCAGCATTTT; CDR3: CASSLVAGSNQPQHF
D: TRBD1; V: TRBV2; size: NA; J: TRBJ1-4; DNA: TGTGCCAGCGCAGAGGGGGCGCTTGATGAAAAACTGTTTTTT; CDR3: CASAEGALDEKLFF
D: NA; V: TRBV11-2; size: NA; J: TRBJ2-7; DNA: TGTGCCAGCAGCTTTTCCGACAACCCCCTCATCAAGCAGTACTTC; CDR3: CASSFSDNPLIKQYF
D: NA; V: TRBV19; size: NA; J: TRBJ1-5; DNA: TGTGCCAGTAGTATAGGCCCGGGAAATGTTGGCAATCAGCCCCAGCATTTT; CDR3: CASSIGPGNVGNQPQHF
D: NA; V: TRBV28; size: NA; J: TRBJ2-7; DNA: TGTGCCAGCAGTTTTAGGGACTTTTTCTCCTACGAGCAGTACTTC; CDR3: CASSFRDFFSYEQYF
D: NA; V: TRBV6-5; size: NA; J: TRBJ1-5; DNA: TGTGCCAGCAGAATCCGGACATATAGCAATCAGCCCCAGCATTTT; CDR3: CASRIRTYSNQPQHF
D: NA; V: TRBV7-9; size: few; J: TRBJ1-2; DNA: TGTGCCAGCAGCTTGGGCAGTCGCGGCTACACCTTC; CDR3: CASSLGSRGYTF
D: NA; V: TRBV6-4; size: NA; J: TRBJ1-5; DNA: TGTGCCAGCAGTGGAAACAAGGGGCGAATCCTTAGCAATCAGCCCCAGCATTTT; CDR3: CASSGNKGRILSNQPQHF
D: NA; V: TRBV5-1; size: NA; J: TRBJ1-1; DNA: TGCGCCAGCAGGCCAGTGGGCATGAACACTGAAGCTTTCTTT; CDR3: CASRPVGMNTEAFF
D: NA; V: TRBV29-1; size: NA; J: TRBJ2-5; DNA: TGCAGCGTTGGGGTAGTAGGGGAGACCCAGTACTTC; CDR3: CSVGVVGETQYF
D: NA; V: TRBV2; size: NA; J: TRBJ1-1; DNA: TGTGCCAGCGTTGAGGGGCTGCTCAACACTGAAGCTTTCTTT; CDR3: CASVEGLLNTEAFF
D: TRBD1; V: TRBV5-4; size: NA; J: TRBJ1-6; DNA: TGTGCCAGCAGCACCCGGACAGGACCTGGTTCACCCCTCCACTTT; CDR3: CASSTRTGPGSPLHF
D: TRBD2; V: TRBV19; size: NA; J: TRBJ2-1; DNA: TGTGCCAGTACTACCCGAGGGACTAGCGGGGGGGCCAAAAATGAGCAGTTCTTC; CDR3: CASTTRGTSGGAKNEQFF
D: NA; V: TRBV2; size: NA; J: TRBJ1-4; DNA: TGTGCCAGCATAACAGGGAGTTATGAAAAACTGTTTTTT; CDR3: CASITGSYEKLFF
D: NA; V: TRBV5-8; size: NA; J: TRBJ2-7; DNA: TGTGCCAGCAGCCGGTCGAGGGTCCAGAGGGCCTACGAGCAGTACTTC; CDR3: CASSRSRVQRAYEQYF
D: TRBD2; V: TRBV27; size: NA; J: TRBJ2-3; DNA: TGTGCCAGCAGTTTATACCTTCCTAGCGGGGGGGGTGAAGATACGCAGTATTTT; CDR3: CASSLYLPSGGGEDTQYF
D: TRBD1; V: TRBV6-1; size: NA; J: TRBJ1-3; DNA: TGTGCCAGCAGTGAAACAAGGACAGGTGGAAACACCATATATTTT; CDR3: CASSETRTGGNTIYF
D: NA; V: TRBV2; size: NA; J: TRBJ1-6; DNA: TGTGCCAGCAGTGAACGTGGGGGGGGGTCACCCCTCCACTTT; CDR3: CASSERGGGSPLHF
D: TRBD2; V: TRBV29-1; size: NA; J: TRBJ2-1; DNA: TGCAGCGTTGAACGACGGACTAGCGGGAGAGGAGGTGAGCAGTTCTTC; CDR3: CSVERRTSGRGGEQFF
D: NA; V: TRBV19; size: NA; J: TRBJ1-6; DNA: TGTGCCAGTAGTATACCCCGGGATAATTCACCCCTCCACTTT; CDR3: CASSIPRDNSPLHF
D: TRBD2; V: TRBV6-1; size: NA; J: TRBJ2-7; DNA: TGTGCCAGCAGGCTAGCGGGGGGCCGCTCCTACGAGCAGTACTTC; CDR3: CASRLAGGRSYEQYF